These T cell receptor beta chains were read from a single sample in a study of blood T cell repertoires in COVID-19. Assay: immunoSEQ multiplex PCR; the TCRdb copy retains only in-frame clones and omits some. The table records 150,000 to 200,000 clones, more than 80% of them present only once. Sequencing was performed on peripheral blood. The receptors derive from a woman between 55 and 75 years old with acute or convalescent COVID-19. CDR3s include the opening cysteine and the closing phenylalanine or tryptophan.

CDR3 protein: CASSLQETQYF; V gene: TRBV12-3/TRBV12-4; CDR3 length: 11; J gene: TRBJ2-5
CDR3 protein: CASSRYATGMDKEQFF; V gene: TRBV18; CDR3 length: 16; J gene: TRBJ2-1
CDR3 protein: CAWSSETQYF; V gene: TRBV30; CDR3 length: 10; J gene: TRBJ2-5
CDR3 protein: CASQAGGQNTEAFF; V gene: TRBV28; CDR3 length: 14; J gene: TRBJ1-1
CDR3 protein: CASSQWPGPNYGYTF; V gene: TRBV3-1/TRBV3-2; CDR3 length: 15; J gene: TRBJ1-2
CDR3 protein: CASSPQGAYGYTF; V gene: TRBV14; CDR3 length: 13; J gene: TRBJ1-2
CDR3 protein: CSATHGEQFF; V gene: TRBV20-1; CDR3 length: 10; J gene: TRBJ2-1
CDR3 protein: CASRLAGLSIEQFF; V gene: TRBV6-5; CDR3 length: 14; J gene: TRBJ2-1
CDR3 protein: CASSQGGLPNTEAFF; V gene: TRBV14; CDR3 length: 15; J gene: TRBJ1-1
CDR3 protein: CASSVRYGYTF; V gene: TRBV28; CDR3 length: 11; J gene: TRBJ1-2
CDR3 protein: CASSGASAYNEQFF; V gene: TRBV10-2; CDR3 length: 14; J gene: TRBJ2-1
CDR3 protein: CAITQDRDDTEAFF; V gene: TRBV10-3; CDR3 length: 14; J gene: TRBJ1-1
CDR3 protein: CASSETGGMTAGSNEQFF; V gene: TRBV10-1; CDR3 length: 18; J gene: TRBJ2-1
CDR3 protein: CASSLQVGSGSGTGELFF; V gene: TRBV5-4; CDR3 length: 18; J gene: TRBJ2-2
CDR3 protein: CASSFRGTGNQPQHF; V gene: TRBV5-1; CDR3 length: 15; J gene: TRBJ1-5